This T cell receptor beta chain was sequenced for a study of T cells in Graves' hyperthyroidism and ophthalmopathy. Study-wide context: Once the initial diagnosis was made, peripheral blood was obtained before any treatment.

Patients with uncontrolled infections, other autoimmune diseases, pregnancy or lactation were excluded. Clinicians diagnosed patients from clinical symptoms, serum thyroxine and TRAb, thyroid ultrasound and orbital computed tomography. Ten or more counts support this clonotype. Using RNA transcripts as the source, TCR beta CDR3 regions were amplified. HTBI primers were the set used in a first-round RT-PCR of the TCR CDR3. One entry per CDR3 protein results from TCRdb running MiXCR on the multiplex PCR reads. The sample holds approximately 600,000 distinct CDR3 sequences; 20% to 25% are singletons and the top ten take around a third. The germline V and J ends were trimmed by 2 bases and 2 bases, with 3 bases remaining between them. The V gene's germline CDR1 is ENHRY and CDR2 SYGVKD. CDR3 size: 12 residues.

The TCR sequence derives from a man aged 25-45 years with Graves' ophthalmopathy. Input material: blood. The V gene is TRBV10-3, the J gene TRBJ2-5; D uncertain. The CDR3 coding sequence is TGTGCCATCAGTGAGCCGCAAGAGACCCAGTACTTC. Translated, it gives CAISEPQETQYF.